The 26 T cell receptor beta chains below come from one sample, sequenced in a study of cytomegalovirus exposure and HLA in healthy donors. The PCR was carried out with 60 Vbeta primers and 13 Jbeta primers. Here immunoSEQ multiplex PCR was the method, and the copy in TCRdb shows in-frame clones only, minus some. There are roughly 120,000 clones in the sample; less than 85% occur only once, and around 16% lies in the top ten. Sequenced material: PBMCs. The receptor set was obtained from a man between 50 and 59 years old in good health and CMV-seropositive.

This chain uses TRBV12-5 with TRBJ2-5; tentatively, D is TRBD2 (6 bases). The CDR3 covers 15 residues. Trimming pared 6 bases from V and 5 bases from J, leaving 19 bases between. Per the germline V gene, CDR1 is LGHNT and CDR2 is FRNRAP. For the CDR3, the DNA is TGTGCTAGTGGGGAGGGTGGTGGCCCAAGGGAGACCCAGTACTTC. This gives the protein CASGEGGGPRETQYF.

This clone was found a few times. The chain combines TRBV18 with TRBJ2-5, with no clear D. V lost 1 base to trimming and J lost 0 bases, with 21 bases between them. This CDR3 is 19 amino acids long. CDR1 KGHSH and CDR2 LQKENI come from the germline V gene. The CDR3, as DNA: TGTGCCAGCTCACCACACGACTCTCCTCAGCGACCCGACCAAGAGACCCAGTACTTC. This gives the protein CASSPHDSPQRPDQETQYF.

Here the CDR3 reads CASTREAVSVELFF. CDR3 nucleotide sequence: TGTGCCAGCACTAGGGAGGCGGTAAGTGTGGAACTGTTTTTT. The V gene is TRBV27, the J gene TRBJ1-4; D is uncertain. Germline V gene lookup returns CDR1 MNHEY and CDR2 SMNVEV (reference sequence). The CDR3 has 14 amino acids. V gave up 7 bases and J gave up 12 bases, with 21 bases separating them.

The chain joins TRBV7-2 to TRBJ2-5, with D maybe TRBD1 (6 bases). Germline lookup yields CDR1 SGHTA and CDR2 FQGNSA. The V gene lost 6 bases and the J gene lost 2 bases, with 16 bases spanning the gap. The CDR3 contains 15 residues. Here the CDR3 DNA reads TGTGCCAGCAGAGGTAGGGGGTTCGGTCAAGAGACCCAGTACTTC. Translated, it gives CASRGRGFGQETQYF.

The V gene is TRBV7-9, the J gene TRBJ2-7; a possible D gene is TRBD1 (5 bases). The germline V gene has CDR1 SEHNR and CDR2 FQNEAQ (reference sequence). This CDR3 has 14 residues. The V end was cut by 1 base, the J end by 2 bases, with 9 bases between. The CDR3 DNA follows: TGTGCCAGCAGCTTAGATCAGGGCCCCTACGAGCAGTACTTC. It is translated as CASSLDQGPYEQYF. The entire variable domain, with the rest obtained from reference TRBV7-9 and TRBJ2-7, is as follows: DTGVSQNPRHKITKRGQNVTFRCDPISEHNRLYWYRQTLGQGPEFLTYFQNEAQLEKSRLLSDRFSAERPKGSFSTLEIQRTEQGDSAMYLCASSLDQGPYEQYFGPGTRLTVT.

This clone was recorded a few times. The V gene is TRBV5-6, the J gene TRBJ2-7; D may be TRBD1 (7 bases). Germline CDR1 reads SGHDT; CDR2 reads YYEEEE. V gave up 4 bases and J gave up 0 bases, with 11 bases separating them. The CDR3 runs 14 residues. CDR3 sequence: CASSPGGGSYEQYF. The CDR3 DNA is TGTGCCAGCAGCCCAGGGGGAGGCTCCTACGAGCAGTACTTC.

The V gene is TRBV6-5, the J gene TRBJ2-1, with a tentative D call TRBD2 (6 bases). Trimming removed 5 bases from V and 3 bases from J, with 8 bases in between. This CDR3 has 13 amino acids. Looked up from germline, CDR1 is MNHEY and CDR2 is SVGAGI. CDR3 region: CASSHGGYNEQFF. CDR3 bases: TGTGCCAGCAGTCACGGGGGCTACAATGAGCAGTTCTTC.

The chain employs TRBV11-2 and TRBJ2-7; weak D call: TRBD2 (5 bases). V lost 2 bases and J 6 bases, leaving 11 bases between the germline ends. Per the germline V gene, CDR1 is SGHAT and CDR2 is FQNNGV. This CDR3 region has 13 residues. The chain's CDR3 is CASSLIVGSEQYF. In DNA form, the CDR3 reads TGTGCCAGCAGCTTAATAGTAGGGAGCGAGCAGTACTTC. Variable domain in full (rest from reference TRBV11-2 and TRBJ2-7): EAGVAQSPRYKIIEKRQSVAFWCNPISGHATLYWYQQILGQGPKLLIQFQNNGVVDDSQLPKDRFSAERLKGVDSTLKIQPAKLEDSAVYLCASSLIVGSEQYFGPGTRLTVT.

This clone was seen a handful of times. The V gene is TRBV5-1, the J gene TRBJ2-7; D remains unclear. This CDR3 contains 12 residues. V was pared by 6 bases and J by 4 bases, with 11 bases between. The V gene's germline CDR1 is SGHRS and CDR2 YFSETQ. CDR3 DNA: TGCGCCAGCACCAGTCCCAAATACGAGCAGTACTTC. Its protein is CASTSPKYEQYF. Complete variable domain (other parts from reference TRBV5-1 and TRBJ2-7): KAGVTQTPRYLIKTRGQQVTLSCSPISGHRSVSWYQQTPGQGLQFLFEYFSETQRNKGNFPGRFSGRQFSNSRSEMNVSTLELGDSALYLCASTSPKYEQYFGPGTRLTVT.

V and J are TRBV7-9 and TRBJ1-2; D call uncertain. The CDR3 contains 14 residues. In germline, CDR1 is SEHNR, CDR2 FQNEAQ (reference sequence). The V end lost 7 bases, the J end lost 2 bases, and 14 bases lay between the germline ends. This CDR3 is CASNTPQSNYGYTF. DNA for the CDR3: TGTGCCAGCAACACCCCACAGTCAAACTATGGCTACACCTTC. The full variable domain, completed using reference TRBV7-9 and TRBJ1-2, is DTGVSQNPRHKITKRGQNVTFRCDPISEHNRLYWYRQTLGQGPEFLTYFQNEAQLEKSRLLSDRFSAERPKGSFSTLEIQRTEQGDSAMYLCASNTPQSNYGYTFGSGTRLTVV.

V is TRBV27 and J is TRBJ1-6, with D maybe TRBD1 (6 bases). This CDR3 contains 16 residues. The germline V gene has CDR1 MNHEY and CDR2 SMNVEV (reference sequence). Trimming stripped 1 base from V and 5 bases from J, with 12 bases between. CDR3 loop: CASSLWVEGDNSPLHF. DNA of the CDR3: TGTGCCAGCAGTTTATGGGTCGAGGGGGATAATTCACCCCTCCACTTT.

V usage is TRBV5-1 and J usage is TRBJ1-3; 11 bases are a match to TRBD1. V shed 4 bases and J 1 base; nucleotides not matched to a gene: 7. Germline values: CDR1 SGHRS, CDR2 YFSETQ. CDR3 size: 17 residues. CDR3 sequence: CASSERTGGLSGNTIYF. CDR3 bases: TGCGCCAGCAGCGAAAGGACAGGGGGCTTATCTGGAAACACCATATATTTT. Combining the CDR3 with reference TRBV5-1 and TRBJ1-3 gives the whole variable domain KAGVTQTPRYLIKTRGQQVTLSCSPISGHRSVSWYQQTPGQGLQFLFEYFSETQRNKGNFPGRFSGRQFSNSRSEMNVSTLELGDSALYLCASSERTGGLSGNTIYFGEGSWLTVV.

This chain uses TRBV6-1 with TRBJ1-1; D is perhaps TRBD1 (6 bases). Germline values: CDR1 MNHNS, CDR2 SASEGT. The CDR3 runs to 14 residues. The V end was cut by 5 bases, the J end by 6 bases, with 16 bases between. In DNA, the CDR3 is TGTGCCAGCAGTTCGGGGGGGGCGAGGGCTGAAGCTTTCTTT. Translation gives CASSSGGARAEAFF.

The V gene is TRBV7-2, the J gene TRBJ1-1, with TRBD1 identical over 8 bases. V lost 3 bases to trimming and J lost 1 base; unmatched junction nucleotides: 4. Germline CDR1 SGHTA, CDR2 FQGNSA. The CDR3 covers 15 residues. For the CDR3, the DNA is TGTGCCAGCAGCTTCGTACAGGGGGGGAACACTGAAGCTTTCTTT. Encoded protein: CASSFVQGGNTEAFF. Looking up the rest from reference TRBV7-2 and TRBJ1-1 gives the full variable domain: GAGVSQSPSNKVTEKGKDVELRCDPISGHTALYWYRQSLGQGLEFLIYFQGNSAPDKSGLPSDRFSAERTGGSVSTLTIQRTQQEDSAVYLCASSFVQGGNTEAFFGQGTRLTVV.

For the CDR3, the DNA is TGTGCCAGCAGCACCCCGGGTAGCGTTCCCTACGAGCAGTACTTC. Translated: CASSTPGSVPYEQYF. The chain recombines TRBV21-1 with TRBJ2-7; the tabulated D call, TRBD2, remains unverified against the DNA. TRBV21-1 is listed as a pseudogene. The CDR3 totals 15 residues.

This chain links TRBV5-8 with TRBJ2-1; TRBD2 matches 9 bases. Germline trimming cut 4 bases from V and 7 bases from J; bases unmatched to any gene: 9. Germline V gene data show CDR1 as SGHTS and CDR2 as YDEGEE. This CDR3 is built from 15 residues. For the CDR3, the DNA is TGTGCCAGCAGCCTCGGGACTAGCAATTCGAATGAGCAGTTCTTC. Translation gives CASSLGTSNSNEQFF. Filled out from reference TRBV5-8 and TRBJ2-1, the complete variable domain reads EAGVTQSPTHLIKTRGQQATLRCSPISGHTSVYWYQQALGLGLQFLLWYDEGEERNRGNFPPRFSGRQFPNYSSELNVNALELEDSALYLCASSLGTSNSNEQFFGPGTRLTVL.

The rearrangement links TRBV6-1 to TRBJ2-4; tentative D call: TRBD1 (6 bases). V lost 2 bases to trimming and J lost 6 bases, with 20 bases between them. The CDR3 contains 17 residues. Germline V lookup: CDR1 MNHNS, CDR2 SASEGT. The CDR3 DNA reads as TGTGCCAGCAGTGAAAACTTCCAGGGGAGTGGGAGAAACATTCAGTACTTC. Protein sequence: CASSENFQGSGRNIQYF.

The V and J genes are TRBV28 and TRBJ1-6; 8 positions match TRBD1. Germline V gene lookup returns CDR1 MDHEN and CDR2 SYDVKM. The CDR3 covers 15 residues. Losses at the gene ends were 2 bases for V and 9 bases for J; bases not matched to a gene: 6. CDR3 protein: CASSLQGARLSPLHF. In nucleotides, the CDR3 is TGTGCCAGCAGTTTACAGGGGGCGCGACTTTCACCCCTCCACTTT.

The chain uses TRBV5-1 and TRBJ2-7; 9 bases are shared with TRBD2. The CDR3 is 13 amino acids. The junction had 1 base not matched to a gene; V was cut back by 3 bases and J by 3 bases. Germline-derived CDR1 and CDR2 are SGHRS and YFSETQ. DNA of the CDR3: TGCGCCAGCAGCTATAGCGGGGGCTACGAGCAGTACTTC. This translates into CASSYSGGYEQYF.

The rearrangement uses TRBV6-1 and TRBJ2-7; 9 nucleotides agree with TRBD2. The length of the CDR3 is 18 residues. Germline CDR1 MNHNS, CDR2 SASEGT. V lost 1 base and J lost 4; bases outside the gene matches: 14. The CDR3 bases are TGTGCCAGCAGTGAAGGGCGGGGGGGTGGGGCAGGATTTTACGAGCAGTACTTC. Residues: CASSEGRGGGAGFYEQYF.

The rearrangement links TRBV19 to TRBJ2-5, with 7 bases fitting TRBD1. Germline V gene data show CDR1 as LNHDA and CDR2 as SQIVND (reference sequence). The CDR3 covers 14 residues. After removal of 3 bases from V and 4 bases from J, the junction contained 5 bases not matched to a gene. The chain's CDR3 is CASSMGQLSETQYF. The CDR3 DNA is TGTGCCAGTAGTATGGGACAGCTTTCAGAGACCCAGTACTTC.

This clone showed up just once. The rearrangement uses TRBV12-5 and TRBJ2-5, with a weak D call TRBD2 (5 bases). The V end was cut by 9 bases, the J end by 5 bases, with 22 bases between. This CDR3 has 15 residues. Germline V gene sequence: CDR1 LGHNT, CDR2 FRNRAP. For the CDR3, the DNA is TGTGCTAGCCCCGAGATCCGGGGAGAGAGGGAGACCCAGTACTTC. Encoded protein: CASPEIRGERETQYF.

The chain combines TRBV15 with TRBJ2-7; 7 nucleotides align to TRBD2. Germline assignment: CDR1 LNHNV and CDR2 YYDKDF (reference sequence). Germline trimming cut 3 bases from V and 3 bases from J; bases unmatched to any gene: 5. This CDR3 contains 14 residues. CDR3: CATSSSGLGYEQYF. CDR3 nucleotide sequence: TGTGCCACCAGCAGTAGCGGGTTGGGCTACGAGCAGTACTTC.

The chain links TRBV18 to TRBJ2-7, with 8 bases identical to TRBD1. The germline V gene has CDR1 KGHSH and CDR2 LQKENI. The CDR3 runs to 15 residues. V was pared by 5 bases and J by 1 base, with 7 bases of the junction left unmatched. CDR3 sequence: CASSVGYRGSYEQYF. The CDR3 region has the DNA TGTGCCAGCTCAGTTGGGTACAGGGGGTCCTACGAGCAGTACTTC.

The chain combines TRBV19 with TRBJ2-4, with 14 bases aligning to TRBD2. Germline loops: CDR1 LNHDA, CDR2 SQIVND (reference sequence). V lost 10 bases to trimming and J lost 6 bases; unmatched junction nucleotides: 8. The CDR3 loop spans 15 amino acids. The CDR3 loop is CATSTGLAGGNIQYF. DNA of the CDR3: TGTGCCACCTCTACTGGACTAGCGGGGGGAAACATTCAGTACTTC.

This clone has only a few counts. This chain connects TRBV27 to TRBJ1-1; the D is unclear. Deletions cut 5 bases from V and 4 bases from J, with 11 bases between. Germline CDR1 reads MNHEY; CDR2 reads SMNVEV (reference sequence). The length of the CDR3 is 13 residues. The CDR3 bases are TGTGCCAGCAGTCCATCGCGGGGCACTGAAGCTTTCTTT. This sequence encodes CASSPSRGTEAFF.